Shown below are 19 T cell receptor beta chains from a single sample sequenced in a study of PD-L1 blockade in urothelial cancer. Time point: peripheral blood 6 weeks after treatment start. Measured with immunoSEQ multiplex PCR; TCRdb has only the in-frame clones, and not every one. This table has around 45,000 clones, 83% appearing once. The sequences come from PBMCs, collected around atezolizumab (anti-PD-L1) treatment. Every receptor here comes from a man aged 60-69 years with urothelial cancer.

This sequence joins TRBV27 and TRBJ2-1; a weak D match, TRBD1 (6 bases). Per the germline V gene, CDR1 is MNHEY and CDR2 is SMNVEV (reference sequence). CDR3 length: 14 residues. V lost 5 bases to trimming and J lost 8 bases, with 16 bases between them. Written as DNA, the CDR3 is TGTGCCAGCAGTCCCGACAGGATTGGCGATGAGCAGTTCTTC. Translating it yields CASSPDRIGDEQFF.

The V gene is TRBV10-1, the J gene TRBJ2-7, with TRBD2 matching over 7 bases. The length of the CDR3 is 15 residues. Germline trimming cut 3 bases from V and 2 bases from J; bases unmatched to any gene: 7. CDR1 WNHNN and CDR2 SYGVQD come from the germline V gene (reference sequence). The CDR3 sequence: CASSEREGGPYEQYF. The CDR3 DNA follows: TGCGCCAGCAGTGAACGTGAGGGAGGGCCCTACGAGCAGTACTTC.

This clone was detected once. This chain links TRBV5-1 with TRBJ1-1; no reliable D call. From germline, CDR1 is SGHRS and CDR2 YFSETQ. This CDR3 contains 15 residues. Trimming pared 5 bases from V and 0 bases from J, leaving 14 bases between. CDR3 bases: TGCGCCAGCAGAAATGGGCCGGGGTTGAACACTGAAGCTTTCTTT. It codes for CASRNGPGLNTEAFF. The full variable domain, with the rest looked up from reference TRBV5-1 and TRBJ1-1, is KAGVTQTPRYLIKTRGQQVTLSCSPISGHRSVSWYQQTPGQGLQFLFEYFSETQRNKGNFPGRFSGRQFSNSRSEMNVSTLELGDSALYLCASRNGPGLNTEAFFGQGTRLTVV.

This chain links TRBV6-6 with TRBJ2-3; D gene ambiguous. Trimming cost V 0 bases and J 5 bases, with 6 bases left between them. This CDR3 has 13 amino acids. CDR1 is MNHNY, CDR2 SVGAGI, per germline (reference sequence). The DNA for the CDR3 is TGTGCCAGCAGTTACTCGAAACAAGATACGCAGTATTTT. It is translated as CASSYSKQDTQYF.

The chain recombines TRBV7-9 with TRBJ2-1; 12 bases match TRBD2. Trimming at V came to 8 bases and at J to 4 bases, leaving 3 bases not matched to a gene. This CDR3 region has 14 residues. Germline V gives CDR1 SEHNR, CDR2 FQNEAQ (reference sequence). This chain's CDR3 is CASRTSGTYNEQFF. The CDR3 bases are TGTGCCAGCCGGACTAGCGGGACTTACAATGAGCAGTTCTTC.

V and J are TRBV18 and TRBJ2-2; D not resolved. V dropped 2 bases and J dropped 5 bases, with 6 bases sitting between them. The CDR3 extends over 13 amino acids. Germline CDR1 KGHSH, CDR2 LQKENI. The CDR3 sequence is CASSPGVTGELFF. The CDR3 DNA reads TGTGCCAGCTCACCAGGAGTTACCGGGGAGCTGTTTTTT. Full variable domain (missing parts from reference TRBV18 and TRBJ2-2): NAGVMQNPRHLVRRRGQEARLRCSPMKGHSHVYWYRQLPEEGLKFMVYLQKENIIDESGMPKERFSAEFPKEGPSILRIQQVVRGDSAAYFCASSPGVTGELFFGEGSRLTVL.

Note on this clone: One end of the junction is discordant with germline, which a read error may explain. Other DNA sequences in this specimen translate into the identical CDR3. The chain couples TRBV6-8 to TRBJ2-7; D perhaps matches TRBD2 (6 bases). The CDR3 is made up of 13 amino acids. Germline lookup yields CDR1 MNHGY and CDR2 SAAAGT. The CDR3, as DNA: TGTGTCAGCAGGTACGGGGAGGCATACGAGCAGTACTTC. Encoded protein: CVSRYGEAYEQYF.

This clone was picked up a small number of times. This chain uses TRBV5-1 with TRBJ1-2; D uncertain. In germline, CDR1 is SGHRS, CDR2 YFSETQ. Trimming left V 1 base short and J 2 bases short, with 9 bases between. The CDR3 consists of 14 residues. The CDR3 spells CASSLTAENYGYTF. In DNA form, the CDR3 reads TGCGCCAGCAGCTTGACAGCGGAAAACTATGGCTACACCTTC.

The chain couples TRBV5-1 to TRBJ2-7; D is possibly TRBD2 (5 bases). The CDR3 loop spans 13 amino acids. Per germline, CDR1 SGHRS and CDR2 YFSETQ. V was clipped by 4 bases and J by 3 bases, with 11 bases between them. CDR3 amino acids: CASSPDGDYEQYF. CDR3 coding DNA: TGCGCCAGCAGCCCGGACGGGGACTACGAGCAGTACTTC.

J is TRBJ2-4 and V is TRBV7-3; 7 nucleotides align to TRBD2. Germline loops: CDR1 SGHTA, CDR2 FQGTGA. This CDR3 contains 13 residues. Germline trimming cut 4 bases from V and 8 bases from J; bases unmatched to any gene: 5. As DNA, the CDR3 is TGTGCCAGCAGCTGGGGGGGAGAAGACATTCAGTACTTC. It specifies CASSWGGEDIQYF.

The DNA for the CDR3 is TGTGCCACCACCTTGGGCGCCGGAAACACCATATATTTT. Residues: CATTLGAGNTIYF. This chain uses TRBV15 with TRBJ1-3; D remains ambiguous. The length of the CDR3 is 13 residues. CDR1 is LNHNV, CDR2 YYDKDF, per germline (reference sequence). Trimming left V 7 bases short and J 4 bases short, with 11 bases between.

V is TRBV6-5 and J is TRBJ2-7, with D maybe TRBD1 (5 bases). The CDR3 extends over 15 amino acids. V shed 8 bases and J shed 5 bases, with 22 bases lying between them. Looked up from germline, CDR1 is MNHEY and CDR2 is SVGAGI. The CDR3 protein is CASSLSPSGSHEQYF. CDR3 nucleotide sequence: TGTGCCAGCTCTCTTAGCCCCTCAGGGTCCCACGAGCAGTACTTC.

This clone has only a few counts. The gene calls are TRBV4-1 and TRBJ1-1, with unresolved D. Germline-derived CDR1 and CDR2 are MGHRA and YSYEKL. This CDR3 is 13 amino acids long. V was clipped by 6 bases and J by 6 bases, with 14 bases between them. The CDR3 DNA reads TGCGCCAGCAGTGGGCAGACCACCGCTGAAGCTTTCTTT. Residues: CASSGQTTAEAFF.

V is TRBV23-1 and J is TRBJ1-6; D is unclear. TRBV23-1 is classed as an ORF, of uncertain function. This CDR3 spans 17 amino acids. With 0 bases removed from V and 5 bases from J, the gap between germline ends came to 14 bases. This CDR3 reads CASSQSGGPTDNSPLHF. The CDR3 DNA reads TGCGCCAGCAGTCAATCCGGCGGGCCGACGGATAATTCACCCCTCCACTTT.

This clone came up once. This sequence joins TRBV5-6 and TRBJ1-4; maybe TRBD1 (6 bases). Looked up from germline, CDR1 is SGHDT and CDR2 is YYEEEE. The CDR3 is 15 amino acids. V lost 0 bases and J lost 8, with 14 bases in between. CDR3 coding DNA: TGTGCCAGCAGCTTGGGGGCAGGGGCGTACGAAAAACTGTTTTTT. Translated, it gives CASSLGAGAYEKLFF.

This clone was observed once. J is TRBJ1-2 and V is TRBV6-1, with TRBD1 identical over 10 bases. The CDR3 sequence is 13 residues long. The V segment lost 7 bases and the J segment 8 bases; nucleotides outside the gene matches: 7. CDR1 and CDR2 (germline): MNHNS, SASEGT. The CDR3 region is CASTTDRGRGYTF. The DNA of the CDR3 is TGTGCCAGCACCACCGACAGGGGGCGCGGCTACACCTTC.

The genes are TRBV6-5 and TRBJ1-5; unclear D gene. V dropped 8 bases and J dropped 5 bases, with 10 bases sitting between them. This CDR3 comprises 12 residues. Germline CDR1 is MNHEY and CDR2 is SVGAGI. CDR3 nucleotide sequence: TGTGCCAGCCCAGGCCACTATCAGCCCCAGCATTTT. The encoded protein is CASPGHYQPQHF.

The chain joins TRBV5-1 to TRBJ2-1; 10 positions match TRBD2. The junction had 6 bases not matched to a gene; V was cut back by 4 bases and J by 8 bases. The CDR3 has 14 residues. Germline CDR1 reads SGHRS; CDR2 reads YFSETQ. This chain's CDR3 is CASSLRTSGDEQFF. For the CDR3, the DNA is TGCGCCAGCAGCCTTAGGACTAGCGGCGATGAGCAGTTCTTC.

This chain joins TRBV7-6 and TRBJ2-2; tentatively, D is TRBD1 (6 bases). The germline V gene encodes CDR1 SGHVS and CDR2 FNYEAQ. This CDR3 spans 15 amino acids. V shed 4 bases and J shed 4 bases, with 13 bases lying between them. As DNA, the CDR3 is TGTGCCAGCAGCTCCAGGGGTTATGGCACCGGGGAGCTGTTTTTT. Translating gives CASSSRGYGTGELFF.